This T cell receptor (beta chain) was documented in a study of blood T cells in healthy people across ages. This clonotype was seen more than once but under ten times. Its antigen is currently unknown. Findings and caveats of the study: The percentage of naive T cells correlated strongly with TCR beta diversity.

It was with a sample-barcoded 5' primer and a J-beta primer mix that a second PCR of roughly 6 to 12 cycles was run. TCRdb called the 5' RACE reads again in MiXCR, with one record for every CDR3 protein. The sample consists of around 710,000 distinct CDR3 sequences, more than 40% of them appearing once. The CDR3 contains 17 residues. Germline V gene sequence: CDR1 SQVTM, CDR2 ANQGSEA. V gave up 7 bases and J gave up 0 bases; unmatched junction bases: 14. Sequencing used blood. The rearrangement joins TRBV29-1 to TRBJ2-1; 8 positions match TRBD2. The TCR originated in a woman in her sixties in good health. In DNA form, the CDR3 reads TGCAGCGCCTCGACTAGCGCAACCGACTACTCCTACAATGAGCAGTTCTTC. Translation: CSASTSATDYSYNEQFF.